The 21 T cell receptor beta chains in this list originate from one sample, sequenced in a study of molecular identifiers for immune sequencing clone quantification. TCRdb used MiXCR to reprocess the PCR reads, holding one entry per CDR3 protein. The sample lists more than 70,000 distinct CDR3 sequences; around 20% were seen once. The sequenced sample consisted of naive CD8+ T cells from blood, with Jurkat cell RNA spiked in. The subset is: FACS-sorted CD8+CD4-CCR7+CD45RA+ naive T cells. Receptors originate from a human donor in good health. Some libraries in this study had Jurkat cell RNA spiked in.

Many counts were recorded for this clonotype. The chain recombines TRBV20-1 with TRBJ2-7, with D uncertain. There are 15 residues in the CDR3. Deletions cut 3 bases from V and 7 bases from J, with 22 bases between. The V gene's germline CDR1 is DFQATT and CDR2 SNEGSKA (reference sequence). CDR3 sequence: CSASVSRHALGEQYF. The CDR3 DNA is TGCAGTGCTAGTGTGTCCCGTCACGCGTTGGGTGAGCAGTACTTC.

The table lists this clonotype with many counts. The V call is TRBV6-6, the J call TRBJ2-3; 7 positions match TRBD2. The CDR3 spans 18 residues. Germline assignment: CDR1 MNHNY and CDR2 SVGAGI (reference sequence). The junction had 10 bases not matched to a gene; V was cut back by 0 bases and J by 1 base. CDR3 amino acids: CASSYSIGAGDRTDTQYF. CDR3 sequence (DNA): TGTGCCAGCAGTTACTCGATCGGGGCGGGGGATCGCACAGATACGCAGTATTTT.

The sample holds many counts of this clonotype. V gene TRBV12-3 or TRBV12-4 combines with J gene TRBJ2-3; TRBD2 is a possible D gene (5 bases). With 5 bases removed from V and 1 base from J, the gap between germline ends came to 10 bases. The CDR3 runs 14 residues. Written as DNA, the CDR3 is TGTGCCAGCAGTATAAGCGGCGGCACAGATACGCAGTATTTT. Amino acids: CASSISGGTDTQYF.

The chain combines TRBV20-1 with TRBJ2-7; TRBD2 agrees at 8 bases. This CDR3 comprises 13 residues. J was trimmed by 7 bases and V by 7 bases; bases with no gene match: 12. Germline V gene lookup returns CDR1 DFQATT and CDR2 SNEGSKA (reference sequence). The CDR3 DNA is TGCAGTGGCGGAACAGCGGGAGCATGGGAGCAGTACTTC. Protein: CSGGTAGAWEQYF.

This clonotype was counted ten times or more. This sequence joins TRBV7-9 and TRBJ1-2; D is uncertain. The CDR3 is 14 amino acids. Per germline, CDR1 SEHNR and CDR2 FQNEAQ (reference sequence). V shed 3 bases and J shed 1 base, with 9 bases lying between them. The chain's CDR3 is CASSFATLNYGYTF. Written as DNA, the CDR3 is TGTGCCAGCAGCTTCGCGACACTTAACTATGGCTACACCTTC.

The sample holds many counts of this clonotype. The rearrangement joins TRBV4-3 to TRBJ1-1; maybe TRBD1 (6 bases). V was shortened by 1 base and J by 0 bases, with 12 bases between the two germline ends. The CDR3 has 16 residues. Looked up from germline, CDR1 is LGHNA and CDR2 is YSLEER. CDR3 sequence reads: CASSQGVGDMNTEAFF. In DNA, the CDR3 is TGCGCCAGCAGCCAAGGTGTGGGGGACATGAACACTGAAGCTTTCTTT.

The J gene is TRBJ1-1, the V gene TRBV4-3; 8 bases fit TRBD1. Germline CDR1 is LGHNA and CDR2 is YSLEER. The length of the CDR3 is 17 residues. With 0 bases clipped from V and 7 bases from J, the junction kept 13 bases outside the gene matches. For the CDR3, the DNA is TGCGCCAGCAGCCAAGATCTTCCTGCAGGGGGCTTTTTTGAAGCTTTCTTT. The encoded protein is CASSQDLPAGGFFEAFF.

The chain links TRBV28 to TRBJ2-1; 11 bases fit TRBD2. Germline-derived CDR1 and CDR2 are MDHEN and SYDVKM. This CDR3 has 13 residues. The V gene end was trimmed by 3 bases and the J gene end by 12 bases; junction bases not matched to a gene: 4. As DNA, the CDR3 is TGTGCCAGCAGTTTGCTCGGGACTAGCGGGCAGTTCTTC. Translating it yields CASSLLGTSGQFF.

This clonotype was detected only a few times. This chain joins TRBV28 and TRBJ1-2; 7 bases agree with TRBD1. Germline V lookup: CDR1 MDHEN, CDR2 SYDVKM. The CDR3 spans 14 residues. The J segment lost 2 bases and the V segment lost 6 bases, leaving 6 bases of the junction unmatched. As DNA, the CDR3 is TGTGCCAGCAGCGCCCTGGGACAGAACTATGGCTACACCTTC. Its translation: CASSALGQNYGYTF.

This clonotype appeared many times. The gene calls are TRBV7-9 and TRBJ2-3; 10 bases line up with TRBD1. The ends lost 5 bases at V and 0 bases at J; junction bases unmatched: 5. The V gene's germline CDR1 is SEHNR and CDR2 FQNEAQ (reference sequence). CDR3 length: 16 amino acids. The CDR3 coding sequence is TGTGCCAGCAGCCCCCGGACAGGGGGGAGCACAGATACGCAGTATTTT. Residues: CASSPRTGGSTDTQYF.

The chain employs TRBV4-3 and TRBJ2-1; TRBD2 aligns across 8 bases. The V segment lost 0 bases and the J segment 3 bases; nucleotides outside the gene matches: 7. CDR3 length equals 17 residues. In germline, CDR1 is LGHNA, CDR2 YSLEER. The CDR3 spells CASSQDRSGGHYNEQFF. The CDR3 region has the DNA TGCGCCAGCAGCCAAGATAGGAGCGGGGGCCACTACAATGAGCAGTTCTTC.

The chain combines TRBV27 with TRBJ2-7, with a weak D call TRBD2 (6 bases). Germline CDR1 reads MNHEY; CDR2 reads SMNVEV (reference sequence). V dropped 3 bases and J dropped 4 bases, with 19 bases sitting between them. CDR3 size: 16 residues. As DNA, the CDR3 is TGTGCCAGCAGTTTGGCAGCATCCGGGGGAAAGTACGAGCAGTACTTC. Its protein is CASSLAASGGKYEQYF.

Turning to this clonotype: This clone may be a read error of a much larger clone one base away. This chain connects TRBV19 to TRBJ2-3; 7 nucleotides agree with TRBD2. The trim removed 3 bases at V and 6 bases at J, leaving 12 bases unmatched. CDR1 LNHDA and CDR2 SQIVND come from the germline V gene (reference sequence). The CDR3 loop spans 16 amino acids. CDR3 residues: CASSIGGTGGGDTQYF. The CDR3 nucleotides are TGTGCCAGTAGTATTGGGGGGACTGGCGGGGGTGATACGCAGTATTTT.

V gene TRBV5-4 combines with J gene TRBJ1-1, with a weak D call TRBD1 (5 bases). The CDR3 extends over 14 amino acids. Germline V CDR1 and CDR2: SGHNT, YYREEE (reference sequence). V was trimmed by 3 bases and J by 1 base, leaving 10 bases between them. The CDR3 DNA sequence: TGTGCCAGCAGCTACAGTGGGGGGAACACTGAAGCTTTCTTT. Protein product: CASSYSGGNTEAFF. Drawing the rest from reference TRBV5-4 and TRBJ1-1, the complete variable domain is ETGVTQSPTHLIKTRGQQVTLRCSSQSGHNTVSWYQQALGQGPQFIFQYYREEENGRGNFPPRFSGLQFPNYSSELNVNALELDDSALYLCASSYSGGNTEAFFGQGTRLTVV.

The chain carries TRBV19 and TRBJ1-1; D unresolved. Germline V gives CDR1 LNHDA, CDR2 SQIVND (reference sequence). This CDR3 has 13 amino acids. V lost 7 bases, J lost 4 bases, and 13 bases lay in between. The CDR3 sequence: CASTAVPGTEAFF. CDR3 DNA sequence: TGTGCCAGTACCGCGGTCCCTGGCACTGAAGCTTTCTTT.

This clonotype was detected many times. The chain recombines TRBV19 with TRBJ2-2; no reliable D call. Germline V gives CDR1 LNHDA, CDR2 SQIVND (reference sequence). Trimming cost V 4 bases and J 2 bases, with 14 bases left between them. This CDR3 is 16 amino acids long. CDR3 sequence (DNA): TGTGCCAGTAGTAGCGGTCGAGCGATCAACACCGGGGAGCTGTTTTTT. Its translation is CASSSGRAINTGELFF.

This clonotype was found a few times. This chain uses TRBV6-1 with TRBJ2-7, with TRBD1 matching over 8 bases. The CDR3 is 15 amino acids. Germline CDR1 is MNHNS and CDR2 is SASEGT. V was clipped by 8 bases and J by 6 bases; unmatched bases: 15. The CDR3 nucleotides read TGTGCCAGCGCAGCACCACGCAGGGGGCTGTTCGAGCAGTACTTC. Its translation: CASAAPRRGLFEQYF.

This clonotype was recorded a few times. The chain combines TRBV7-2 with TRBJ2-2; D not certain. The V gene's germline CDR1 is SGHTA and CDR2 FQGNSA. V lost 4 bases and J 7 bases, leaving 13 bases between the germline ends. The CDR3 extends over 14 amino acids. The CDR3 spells CASSSGYDRGELFF. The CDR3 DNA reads TGTGCCAGCAGCTCCGGCTATGACCGCGGGGAGCTGTTTTTT.

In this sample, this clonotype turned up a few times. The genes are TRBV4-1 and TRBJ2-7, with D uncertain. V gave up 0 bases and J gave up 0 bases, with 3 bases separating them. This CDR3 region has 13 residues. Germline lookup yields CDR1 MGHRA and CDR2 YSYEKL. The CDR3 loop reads CASSQEPSYEQYF. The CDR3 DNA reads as TGCGCCAGCAGCCAAGAACCCTCCTACGAGCAGTACTTC.

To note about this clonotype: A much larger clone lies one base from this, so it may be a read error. In nucleotides, the CDR3 is TGTGCCAGCTGTGGACAGGGGGTGGGCAATCAGCCCCAGCATTTT. Its translation: CASCGQGVGNQPQHF. The chain recombines TRBV12-3 or TRBV12-4 with TRBJ1-5; 10 bases align to TRBD1. The CDR3 spans 15 residues. Unmatched junction bases numbered 6, after V lost 8 bases and J lost 2 bases.

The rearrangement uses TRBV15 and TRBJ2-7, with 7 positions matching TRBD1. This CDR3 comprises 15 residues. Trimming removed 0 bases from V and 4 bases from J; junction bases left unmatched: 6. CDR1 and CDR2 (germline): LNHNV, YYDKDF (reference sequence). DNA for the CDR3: TGTGCCACCAGCAGAGATCTGGGGACAGATTACGAGCAGTACTTC. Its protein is CATSRDLGTDYEQYF. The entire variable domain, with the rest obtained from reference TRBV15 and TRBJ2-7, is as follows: DAMVIQNPRYQVTQFGKPVTLSCSQTLNHNVMYWYQQKSSQAPKLLFHYYDKDFNNEADTPDNFQSRRPNTSFCFLDIRSPGLGDTAMYLCATSRDLGTDYEQYFGPGTRLTVT.